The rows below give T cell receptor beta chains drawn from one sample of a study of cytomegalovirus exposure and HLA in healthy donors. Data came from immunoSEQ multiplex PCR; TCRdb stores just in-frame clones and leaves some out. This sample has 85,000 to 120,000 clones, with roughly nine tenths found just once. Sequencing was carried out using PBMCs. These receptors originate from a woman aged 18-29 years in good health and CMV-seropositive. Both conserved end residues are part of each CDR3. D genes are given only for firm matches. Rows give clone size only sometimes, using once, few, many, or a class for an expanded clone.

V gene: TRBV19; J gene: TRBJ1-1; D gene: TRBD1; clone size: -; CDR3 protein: CASRGSGGTEAFF; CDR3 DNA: TGTGCCAGTCGGGGTTCAGGGGGCACTGAAGCTTTCTTT
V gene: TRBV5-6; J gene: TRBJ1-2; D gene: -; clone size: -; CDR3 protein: CASSPYGQNYGYTF; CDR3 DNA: TGTGCCAGCAGCCCCTACGGACAGAACTATGGCTACACCTTC
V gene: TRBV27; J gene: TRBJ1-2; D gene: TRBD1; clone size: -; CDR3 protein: CASRTTGTGGRGYTF; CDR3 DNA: TGTGCCAGCAGAACTACCGGGACAGGGGGCCGAGGCTACACCTTC
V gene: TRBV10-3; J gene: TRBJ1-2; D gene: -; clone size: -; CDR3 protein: CAISERGGSYGYTF; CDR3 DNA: TGTGCCATCAGTGAAAGGGGGGGCAGCTATGGCTACACCTTC
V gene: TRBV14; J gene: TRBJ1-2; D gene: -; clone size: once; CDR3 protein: CASSQDTGYYGYTF; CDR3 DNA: TGTGCCAGCAGCCAAGATACAGGGTACTATGGCTACACCTTC
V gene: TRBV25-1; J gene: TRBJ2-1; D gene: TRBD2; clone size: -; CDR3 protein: CASTTSGEVEQFF; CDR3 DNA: TGTGCCAGCACGACTAGCGGGGAAGTTGAGCAGTTCTTC
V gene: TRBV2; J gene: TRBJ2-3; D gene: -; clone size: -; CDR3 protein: CASSTTLGGLRTDTQYF; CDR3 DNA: TGTGCCAGCAGTACCACCTTGGGGGGGCTGAGAACAGATACGCAGTATTTT
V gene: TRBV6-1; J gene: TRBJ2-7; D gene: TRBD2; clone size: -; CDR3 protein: CASGQRGVYEQYF; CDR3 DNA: TGTGCCAGCGGCCAGCGGGGGGTCTACGAGCAGTACTTC
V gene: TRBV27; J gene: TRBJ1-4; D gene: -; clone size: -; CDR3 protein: CASSLMGRGREKLFF; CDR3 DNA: TGTGCCAGCAGTCTGATGGGACGGGGGAGAGAAAAACTGTTTTTT
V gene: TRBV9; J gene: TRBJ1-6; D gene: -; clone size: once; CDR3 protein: CASSVDSTYNSPLHF; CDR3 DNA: TGTGCCAGCAGCGTAGACAGTACCTATAATTCACCCCTCCACTTT
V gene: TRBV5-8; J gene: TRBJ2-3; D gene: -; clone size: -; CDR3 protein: CASSLGGATDTQYF; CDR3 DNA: TGTGCCAGCAGCTTGGGCGGGGCCACAGATACGCAGTATTTT
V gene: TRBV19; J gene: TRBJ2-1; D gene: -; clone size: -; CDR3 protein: CATSPRGDEQFF; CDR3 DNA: TGTGCCACAAGTCCCAGGGGGGATGAGCAGTTCTTC
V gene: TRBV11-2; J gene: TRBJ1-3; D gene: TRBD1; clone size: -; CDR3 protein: CASSPTTGAGNTIYF; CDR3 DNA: TGTGCCAGCAGCCCGACGACAGGGGCTGGAAACACCATATATTTT
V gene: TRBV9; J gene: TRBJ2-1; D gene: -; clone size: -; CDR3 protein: CASSVDRGTIGRNEQFF; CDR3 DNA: TGTGCCAGCAGCGTAGACCGCGGGACCATAGGGCGAAATGAGCAGTTCTTC
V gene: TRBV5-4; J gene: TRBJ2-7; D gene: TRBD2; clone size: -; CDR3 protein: CASSRGLAGDEQYF; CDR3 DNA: TGTGCCAGCAGCAGAGGACTAGCGGGGGACGAGCAGTACTTC
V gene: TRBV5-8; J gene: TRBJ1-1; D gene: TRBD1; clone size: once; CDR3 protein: CASSLRQGYTEAFF; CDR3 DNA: TGTGCCAGCAGCTTGCGACAGGGTTACACTGAAGCTTTCTTT
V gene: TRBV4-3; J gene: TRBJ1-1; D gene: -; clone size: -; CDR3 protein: CASSPGGESEAFF; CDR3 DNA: TGCGCCAGCAGCCCCGGGGGGGAATCTGAAGCTTTCTTT
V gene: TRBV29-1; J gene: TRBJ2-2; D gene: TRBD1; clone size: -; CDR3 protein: CSVALTGYTGELFF; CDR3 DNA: TGCAGCGTTGCTTTGACAGGGTACACCGGGGAGCTGTTTTTT
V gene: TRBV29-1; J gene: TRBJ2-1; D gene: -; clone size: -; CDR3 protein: CSAGSGLYNEQFF; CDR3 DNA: TGCAGCGCCGGAAGCGGCCTCTACAATGAGCAGTTCTTC
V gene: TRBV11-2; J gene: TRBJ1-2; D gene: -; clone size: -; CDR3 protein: CASSLDGRTGRDGYTF; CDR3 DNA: TGTGCCAGCAGCTTAGATGGTAGAACAGGGCGGGATGGCTACACCTTC
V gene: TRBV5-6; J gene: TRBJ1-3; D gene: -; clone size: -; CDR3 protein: CASSQPSLAAPGNTIYF; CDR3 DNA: TGTGCCAGCAGCCAGCCTTCATTGGCGGCGCCTGGAAACACCATATATTTT
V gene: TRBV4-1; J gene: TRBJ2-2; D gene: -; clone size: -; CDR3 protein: CASSQGWGGVNTGELFF; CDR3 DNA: TGCGCCAGCAGCCAAGGATGGGGGGGCGTAAACACCGGGGAGCTGTTTTTT
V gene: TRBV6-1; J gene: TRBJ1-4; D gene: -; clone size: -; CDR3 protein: CASSEWLGSEKLFF; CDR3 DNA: TGTGCCAGCAGTGAATGGTTGGGGAGTGAAAAACTGTTTTTT
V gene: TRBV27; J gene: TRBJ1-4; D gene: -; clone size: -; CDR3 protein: CASRRQATNEKLFF; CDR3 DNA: TGTGCCAGCAGGAGACAGGCAACTAATGAAAAACTGTTTTTT
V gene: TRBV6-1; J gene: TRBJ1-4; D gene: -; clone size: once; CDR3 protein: CASSEARGAGEKLFF; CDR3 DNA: TGTGCCAGCAGTGAAGCGCGGGGGGCTGGTGAAAAACTGTTTTTT
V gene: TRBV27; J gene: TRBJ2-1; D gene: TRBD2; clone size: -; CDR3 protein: CASSLTSGGSYNEQFF; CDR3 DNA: TGTGCCAGCAGTTTAACTAGCGGGGGGTCTTACAATGAGCAGTTCTTC
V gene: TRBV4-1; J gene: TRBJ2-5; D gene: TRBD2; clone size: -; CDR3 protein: CASSQILAGVETQYF; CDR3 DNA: TGCGCCAGCAGCCAAATACTAGCGGGGGTTGAGACCCAGTACTTC
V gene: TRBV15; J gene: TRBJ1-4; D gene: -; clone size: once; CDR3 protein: CATSRGTRGLNEKLFF; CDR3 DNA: TGTGCCACCAGCAGAGGCACCCGCGGGCTTAATGAAAAACTGTTTTTT
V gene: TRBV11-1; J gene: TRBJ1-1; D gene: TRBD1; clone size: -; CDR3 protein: CASTVQGVNTEAFF; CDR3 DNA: TGTGCCAGCACCGTACAGGGGGTGAACACTGAAGCTTTCTTT
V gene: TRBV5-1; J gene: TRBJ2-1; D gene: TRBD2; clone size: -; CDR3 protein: CASSYGTSGYNEQFF; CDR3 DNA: TGCGCCAGCAGCTACGGGACTAGCGGTTACAATGAGCAGTTCTTC